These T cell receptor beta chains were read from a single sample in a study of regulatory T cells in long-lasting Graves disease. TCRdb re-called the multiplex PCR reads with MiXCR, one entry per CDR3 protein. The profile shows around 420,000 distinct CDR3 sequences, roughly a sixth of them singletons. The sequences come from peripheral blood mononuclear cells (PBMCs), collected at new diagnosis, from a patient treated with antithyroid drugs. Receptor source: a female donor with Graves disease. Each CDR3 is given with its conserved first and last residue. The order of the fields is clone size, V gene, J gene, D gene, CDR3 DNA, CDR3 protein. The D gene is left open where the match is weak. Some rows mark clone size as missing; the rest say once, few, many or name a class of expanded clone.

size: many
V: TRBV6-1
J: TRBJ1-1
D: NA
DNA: TGTGCCAGCAGTCATGGGACTCGTGGGGGCACTGAAGCTTTCTTT
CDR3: CASSHGTRGGTEAFF

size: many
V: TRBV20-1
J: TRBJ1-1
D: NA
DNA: TGCAGTGCTACGCGAGCCACAGGAAACACTGAAGCTTTCTTT
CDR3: CSATRATGNTEAFF

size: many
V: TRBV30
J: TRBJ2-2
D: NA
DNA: TGTGCCTGGAACACGTTCAACACCGGGGAGCTGTTTTTT
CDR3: CAWNTFNTGELFF

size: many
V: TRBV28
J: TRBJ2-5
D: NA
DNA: TGTGCCAGCAGTTTCCAGGGGCGCGGGGAGACCCAGTACTTC
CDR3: CASSFQGRGETQYF

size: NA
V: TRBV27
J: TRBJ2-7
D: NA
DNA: TGTCAACGGTACGAGCAGTACTTC
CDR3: CQRYEQYF

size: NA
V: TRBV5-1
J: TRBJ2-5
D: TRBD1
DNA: TGCGCCAGCAGCCTACCGGGACAGGGGGCCGGGGAGACCCAGTACTTC
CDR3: CASSLPGQGAGETQYF

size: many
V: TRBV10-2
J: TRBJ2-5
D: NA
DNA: TGCGCCAGCAGTGATATTTCCTGGGGGCCGGGAGAGACCCAGTACTTC
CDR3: CASSDISWGPGETQYF

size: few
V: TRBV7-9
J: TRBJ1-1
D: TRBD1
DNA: TGTGCCAGCAGCCGTCCGCCGGGACAGGCCATGAACACTGAAGCTTTCTTT
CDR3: CASSRPPGQAMNTEAFF

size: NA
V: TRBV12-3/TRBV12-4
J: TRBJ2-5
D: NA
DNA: TGTGCCAGTGCCGCCGCGGCCTGGAAGACAGAGACCCAGTACTTC
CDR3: CASAAAAWKTETQYF

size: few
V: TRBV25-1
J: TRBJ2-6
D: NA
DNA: TGTGCCAGCAGTGAATATGCTGGCACCTCCTCTGGGGCCAACGTCCTGACTTTC
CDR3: CASSEYAGTSSGANVLTF

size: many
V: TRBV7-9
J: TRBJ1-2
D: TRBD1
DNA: TGTGCCAGCAGCTTAGACCGGGACAGGGCCTATGGCTACACCTTC
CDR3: CASSLDRDRAYGYTF

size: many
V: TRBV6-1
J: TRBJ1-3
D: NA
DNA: TGTGCCAGCAGCCGGCTGAGCTCTGGAAACACCATATATTTT
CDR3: CASSRLSSGNTIYF

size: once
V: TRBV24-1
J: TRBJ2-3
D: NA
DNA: TGTGCCACCAGTGGTGAGGGCTCATGGGGGACAGATACGCAGTATTTT
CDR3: CATSGEGSWGTDTQYF

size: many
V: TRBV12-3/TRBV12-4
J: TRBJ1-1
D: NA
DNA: TGTGCCAGCAGCCAGGACCCCCAATGGACTGAAGCTTTCTTT
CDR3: CASSQDPQWTEAFF

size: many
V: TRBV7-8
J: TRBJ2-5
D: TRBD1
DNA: TGTGCCAGCAGCTTAACGGGACAGCTAGTTGAGACCCAGTACTTC
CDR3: CASSLTGQLVETQYF

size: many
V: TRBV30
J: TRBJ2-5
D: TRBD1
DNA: TGTGCCTGGAGTATTAGGGGGCGGGAGACCCAGTACTTC
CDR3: CAWSIRGRETQYF

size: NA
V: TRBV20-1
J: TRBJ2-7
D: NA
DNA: TGCAGTGCTAGCCGAGCCGACAGCCAGAGCTCCTACGAGCAGTACTTC
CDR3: CSASRADSQSSYEQYF

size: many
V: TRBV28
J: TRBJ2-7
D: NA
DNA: TGTGCCAGCAGCTGGGGGGACGGGTCCTACGAGCAGTACTTC
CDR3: CASSWGDGSYEQYF

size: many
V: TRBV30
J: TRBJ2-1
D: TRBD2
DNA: TGTGCCTGGATCGGCGCGGGAGGAATCCCCTACAATGAGCAGTTCTTC
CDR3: CAWIGAGGIPYNEQFF

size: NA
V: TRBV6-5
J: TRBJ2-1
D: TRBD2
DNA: TGTGCCAGCAGTTACACTAGCGGGAGGGCCACCAATGAGCAGTTCTTC
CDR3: CASSYTSGRATNEQFF

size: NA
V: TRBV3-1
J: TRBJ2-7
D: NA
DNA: TGTGCCAGCAGCCAAGGTCATGCGTTCTCCGAGCAGTACTTC
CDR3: CASSQGHAFSEQYF

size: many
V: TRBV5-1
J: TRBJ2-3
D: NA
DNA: TGTGCCAGCAGCTCTGGGGGGAGCACAGATACGCAGTATTTT
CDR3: CASSSGGSTDTQYF

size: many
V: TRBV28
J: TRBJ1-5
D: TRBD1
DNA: TGTGCCAGCAGCCGCCCCACAGGGGCGGCCCGTAGCAATCAGCCCCAGCATTTT
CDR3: CASSRPTGAARSNQPQHF

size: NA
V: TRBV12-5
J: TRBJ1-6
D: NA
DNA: TGTGCTAGTGGTTTGGCTAGCTCCTATAATTCACCCCTCCACTTT
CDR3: CASGLASSYNSPLHF

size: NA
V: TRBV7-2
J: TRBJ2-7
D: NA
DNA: TGTGCCAGCAGCTTAGGCCCTCTACCGGGGCTCTACGAGCAGTACTTC
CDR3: CASSLGPLPGLYEQYF

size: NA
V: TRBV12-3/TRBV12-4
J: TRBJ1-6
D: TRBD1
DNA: TGTGCCAGCAGACCCTCGGGACAGGGTAGGGATTCACCCCTCCACTTT
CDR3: CASRPSGQGRDSPLHF

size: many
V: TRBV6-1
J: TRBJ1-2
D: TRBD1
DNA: TGTGCCAGCAGGACGGGACAGTTAAACTATGGCTACACCTTC
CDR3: CASRTGQLNYGYTF

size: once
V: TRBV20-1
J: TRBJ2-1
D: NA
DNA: TGCAGTGCTAGTAAGGTAGTGGGAGCGAGGAATGAGCAGTTCTTC
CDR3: CSASKVVGARNEQFF

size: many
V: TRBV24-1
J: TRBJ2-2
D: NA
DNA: TGTGCCACCAGTGATTCCCCGGGGGCGGTTGGCCCCGGGGAGCTGTTTTTT
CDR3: CATSDSPGAVGPGELFF

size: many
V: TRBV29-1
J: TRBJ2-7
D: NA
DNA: TGCAGCGTTGAACTCGCAGGTTCCCCTTCCTACGAGCAGTACTTC
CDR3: CSVELAGSPSYEQYF

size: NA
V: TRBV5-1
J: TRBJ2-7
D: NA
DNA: TGCGCCAGCAGGGCGGGGGCCGACGAGCAGTACTTC
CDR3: CASRAGADEQYF

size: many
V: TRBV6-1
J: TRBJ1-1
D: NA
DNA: TGTGCCAGCAGTGAACTCGGCGAGAACACTGAAGCTTTCTTT
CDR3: CASSELGENTEAFF

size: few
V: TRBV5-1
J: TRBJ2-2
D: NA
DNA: TGCGCCAGCAGCTTGGGGGAACGCAGGGCCACCGGGGAGCTGTTTTTT
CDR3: CASSLGERRATGELFF

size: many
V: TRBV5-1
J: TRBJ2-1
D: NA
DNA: TGCGCCAGCAGAAGGTTCGGGAAGGGGTACGGTGAGCAGTTCTTC
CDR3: CASRRFGKGYGEQFF

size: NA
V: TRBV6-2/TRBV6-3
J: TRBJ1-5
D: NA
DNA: TGTGCCAGCAGCCCGGTCCGGAATCAGCCCCAGCATTTT
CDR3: CASSPVRNQPQHF